These 27 T cell receptor beta chains share one sample of origin, sequenced in a study of regulatory T cells in long-lasting Graves disease. Regarding time point: persistent/refractory GD, antithyroid drugs over 5 years with positive TRAb. Extracted PBMC RNA gave rise to the TCR library. iRepertoire HTBI primers and Arm-PCR of CDR3 regions built TCR beta libraries. TCRdb independently ran MiXCR on the multiplex PCR reads; one entry per CDR3 protein. In the table there are a few hundred thousand distinct CDR3 sequences, about a quarter of which are singletons. This sample comprised peripheral blood mononuclear cells (PBMCs), obtained when the disease was refractory, from a patient treated with antithyroid drugs. The receptors stem from a female donor with Graves disease.

The chain couples TRBV7-2 to TRBJ1-1; D is possibly TRBD1 (6 bases). Looked up from germline, CDR1 is SGHTA and CDR2 is FQGNSA. V was cut by 0 bases and J by 1 base, with 9 bases left in between. The CDR3 sequence is 15 residues long. CDR3 amino acids: CASSLAAQGNTEAFF. In DNA form, the CDR3 reads TGTGCCAGCAGCTTAGCGGCACAGGGGAACACTGAAGCTTTCTTT.

This clonotype has a count of ten or more. The chain joins TRBV11-2 to TRBJ1-2; weak D call: TRBD1 (5 bases). The CDR3 contains 15 residues. Trimming left V 4 bases short and J 5 bases short, with 17 bases between. Germline lookup yields CDR1 SGHAT and CDR2 FQNNGV. The DNA of the CDR3 is TGTGCCAGCAGCTCCAACGACGGGGGGAGTTATGGCTACACCTTC. This encodes CASSSNDGGSYGYTF.

V gene TRBV20-1 combines with J gene TRBJ2-5; possible D gene TRBD2, 6 bases. The CDR3 runs 13 residues. Trimming removed 5 bases from V and 5 bases from J, with 15 bases in between. From germline, CDR1 is DFQATT and CDR2 SNEGSKA (reference sequence). The CDR3 coding sequence is TGCAGTGCTCGGGACCGACTAGAGGAGACCCAGTACTTC. Amino acid sequence: CSARDRLEETQYF.

This clonotype was seen more than once but under ten times. The chain employs TRBV25-1 and TRBJ1-5, with D hard to call. The CDR3 has 12 amino acids. Per germline, CDR1 MGHDK and CDR2 SYGVNS. Trimming left V 3 bases short and J 4 bases short, with 4 bases between. The CDR3: CASSDRNQPQHF. The CDR3 DNA follows: TGTGCCAGCAGTGACAGGAATCAGCCCCAGCATTTT. Together with reference TRBV25-1 and TRBJ1-5, the CDR3 gives the full variable domain: EADIYQTPRYLVIGTGKKITLECSQTMGHDKMYWYQQDPGMELHLIHYSYGVNSTEKGDLSSESTVSRIRTEHFPLTLESARPSHTSQYLCASSDRNQPQHFGDGTRLSIL.

This chain connects TRBV6-2 or TRBV6-3 to TRBJ2-2, with TRBD1 as a possible D gene (5 bases). The ends were cut back, 7 bases at V and 6 bases at J, with 15 bases in the middle. CDR3 length equals 14 residues. Germline V CDR1 and CDR2: MNHEY, SVGEGT. The DNA for the CDR3 is TGTGCCAGCACTGACAGACGAATTGCCGGGGAGCTGTTTTTT. Protein: CASTDRRIAGELFF.

On this clonotype itself: This may stem from a read error, because a much larger clone lies one nucleotide away. The rearrangement uses TRBV20-1 and TRBJ2-5; D is ambiguous. Per the germline V gene, CDR1 is DFQATT and CDR2 is SNEGSKA (reference sequence). Trimming took off 0 bases at V and 9 bases at J, with 5 bases between the two ends. CDR3 length: 10 amino acids. The CDR3 loop is CSARDGPQYF. CDR3 coding DNA: TGCAGTGCTAGAGATGGGCCCCAGTACTTC.

The CDR3 coding sequence is TGTGCCAGCAGCCAATCGGGACTATTCAACACCGGGGAGCTGTTTTTT. Protein product: CASSQSGLFNTGELFF. The chain combines TRBV14 with TRBJ2-2; 7 bases align to TRBD2. This CDR3 has 16 amino acids. Germline V gives CDR1 SGHDN, CDR2 FVKESK. V shed 2 bases, J shed 2 bases, and the junction held 5 bases outside the gene matches.

A few counts support this clonotype. The V gene is TRBV5-1, the J gene TRBJ1-2, with 7 bases that match TRBD1. V was pared by 3 bases and J by 4 bases, with 9 bases of the junction left unmatched. CDR3 length equals 15 residues. CDR1 is SGHRS and CDR2 is YFSETQ in the germline V gene. The CDR3 nucleotides read TGCGCCAGCAGCTCGGGACAGCCCAGCGGCTATGGCTACACCTTC. This gives the protein CASSSGQPSGYGYTF.

The V call is TRBV18, the J call TRBJ2-7; D is perhaps TRBD1 or TRBD2 (5 bases each). The length of the CDR3 is 14 residues. Germline assignment: CDR1 KGHSH and CDR2 LQKENI. V was shortened by 3 bases and J by 3 bases, with 12 bases between the two germline ends. CDR3 region: CASSPGASNYEQYF. In DNA form, the CDR3 reads TGTGCCAGCTCACCCGGGGCGTCGAACTACGAGCAGTACTTC.

This clonotype was seen once. This may be a read error, as it is one base from a much larger clone. Lacking the conserved final phenylalanine or tryptophan, this CDR3 likely reflects a read error. The rearrangement joins TRBV20-1 to TRBJ2-5; D remains ambiguous. Germline-derived CDR1 and CDR2 are DFQATT and SNEGSKA (reference sequence). The CDR3 is 11 residues long. V lost 6 bases and J 4 bases, leaving 9 bases between the germline ends. The CDR3 DNA follows: TGCAGTGCCCCAGACGGAGAGACCCAGTACCTC. It translates to CSAPDGETQYL.

This clonotype was picked up many times. V usage is TRBV28 and J usage is TRBJ1-1; D not certain. The CDR3 length is 12 residues. V was clipped by 4 bases and J by 6 bases, with 9 bases between them. Germline lookup yields CDR1 MDHEN and CDR2 SYDVKM. CDR3 region: CASSSSFPEAFF. CDR3 nucleotide sequence: TGTGCCAGCAGTTCCAGCTTCCCTGAAGCTTTCTTT.

This clonotype was found a few times. The chain has TRBV2 and TRBJ2-5; 11 bases match TRBD1. The J segment lost 3 bases and the V segment lost 8 bases, leaving 8 bases of the junction unmatched. Looked up from germline, CDR1 is SNHLY and CDR2 is FYNNEI. CDR3 length: 15 amino acids. CDR3 residues: CASPGDRGREETQYF. The CDR3 bases are TGTGCCAGCCCGGGGGACAGGGGGAGGGAAGAGACCCAGTACTTC.

This clonotype has a handful of counts. This sequence joins TRBV13 and TRBJ2-3, with a tentative D call TRBD2 (6 bases). V was clipped by 6 bases and J by 5 bases, with 15 bases between them. The germline CDR1 and CDR2 sequences are PRHDT and FYEKMQ (reference sequence). The CDR3 spans 14 residues. DNA of the CDR3: TGTGCCAGCAGGCACGGGACTCCTGGAGATACGCAGTATTTT. Translating gives CASRHGTPGDTQYF.

J is TRBJ1-1 and V is TRBV6-1; D is unresolved. CDR3 size: 16 residues. Germline loops: CDR1 MNHNS, CDR2 SASEGT. V lost 6 bases and J 3 bases, leaving 20 bases between the germline ends. CDR3 in amino acids: CASSPRQGPWDTEAFF. CDR3 DNA: TGTGCCAGCAGCCCGAGACAAGGCCCCTGGGACACTGAAGCTTTCTTT.

V and J are TRBV12-3 or TRBV12-4 and TRBJ1-3; no reliable D call. V lost 7 bases, J lost 0 bases, and 10 bases lay in between. This CDR3 spans 14 amino acids. CDR3 in amino acids: CASTGISSGNTIYF. The CDR3 DNA reads as TGTGCCAGCACCGGGATTAGCTCTGGAAACACCATATATTTT.

With respect to this clonotype: Given a much more abundant clone one base away, this may be a read error. The chain has TRBV6-5 and TRBJ2-5; D is uncertain. The CDR3 consists of 15 residues. From germline, CDR1 is MNHEY and CDR2 SVGAGI. The DNA for the CDR3 is TGTGCCAGCAGTTTGTATCGAGGCAGACAAGGGACCCAGTACTTC. This gives the protein CASSLYRGRQGTQYF.

The sample holds a few counts of this clonotype. The rearrangement uses TRBV12-3 or TRBV12-4 and TRBJ1-5, with D possibly matching TRBD1 (5 bases). This CDR3 contains 14 residues. V lost 8 bases and J 4 bases, leaving 15 bases between the germline ends. The CDR3 loop is CASARDLGNQPQHF. In DNA, the CDR3 is TGTGCCAGCGCTAGGGACCTCGGAAATCAGCCCCAGCATTTT.

The chain joins TRBV29-1 to TRBJ1-1; D unclear. Trimming pared 5 bases from V and 2 bases from J, leaving 9 bases between. Germline lookup yields CDR1 SQVTM and CDR2 ANQGSEA. The CDR3 is 12 amino acids. This CDR3 reads CSVTPGNTEAFF. CDR3 nucleotide sequence: TGCAGCGTTACCCCTGGAAACACTGAAGCTTTCTTT.

The rearrangement uses TRBV18 and TRBJ1-1; D remains unclear. This CDR3 has 16 residues. Trimming removed 2 bases at V and 2 bases at J, with 15 bases between. CDR1 and CDR2 (germline): KGHSH, LQKENI. The CDR3 nucleotides are TGTGCCAGCTCACCATCGATCCCTTCAGGTAACACTGAAGCTTTCTTT. As protein: CASSPSIPSGNTEAFF.

This clonotype was detected only a few times. The rearrangement uses TRBV7-2 and TRBJ1-2, with 7 nucleotides matching TRBD1. The V segment lost 4 bases and the J segment 0 bases; nucleotides outside the gene matches: 17. Germline V lookup: CDR1 SGHTA, CDR2 FQGNSA. The CDR3 consists of 19 residues. Here the CDR3 reads CASSSTAQGTGSANYGYTF. CDR3 sequence (DNA): TGTGCCAGCAGCTCCACCGCACAGGGGACGGGATCAGCTAACTATGGCTACACCTTC.

This clonotype appeared many times. The genes are TRBV28 and TRBJ2-2; 7 nucleotides line up with TRBD1. The CDR3 totals 18 residues. Germline V gives CDR1 MDHEN, CDR2 SYDVKM. The V gene end was trimmed by 5 bases and the J gene end by 0 bases; junction bases not matched to a gene: 12. CDR3 amino acids: CASSPEGPGQTNTGELFF. CDR3 coding DNA: TGTGCCAGCAGTCCCGAAGGTCCGGGACAGACGAACACCGGGGAGCTGTTTTTT.

The J gene is TRBJ2-2, the V gene TRBV6-1; TRBD2 is a possible D gene (5 bases). Trimming removed 6 bases from V and 1 base from J, with 9 bases in between. Germline V gene sequence: CDR1 MNHNS, CDR2 SASEGT. This CDR3 contains 14 residues. The CDR3 region has the DNA TGTGCCAGCAGGAGAAGCGGGAACACCGGGGAGCTGTTTTTT. Translation gives CASRRSGNTGELFF.

A remark on this clonotype: Relative to the germline gene, one junction end is altered; a read error may explain this. The genes are TRBV12-3 or TRBV12-4 and TRBJ1-1; the match to TRBD1 covers 8 bases. This CDR3 has 14 residues. The CDR3 region is CVSRYTGGLTEAFF. The CDR3 bases are TGTGTCAGCAGATATACAGGGGGACTCACTGAAGCTTTCTTT.

This clonotype was seen at least ten times. This chain links TRBV2 with TRBJ2-2; D is unresolved. Trimming stripped 0 bases from V and 4 bases from J, with 6 bases between. In germline, CDR1 is SNHLY, CDR2 FYNNEI. There are 14 residues in the CDR3. CDR3 loop: CASSEAGSTGELFF. The CDR3 DNA reads TGTGCCAGCAGTGAAGCGGGATCCACCGGGGAGCTGTTTTTT.

The chain has TRBV19 and TRBJ2-4, with TRBD1 matching 10 bases. CDR1 and CDR2 (germline): LNHDA, SQIVND (reference sequence). J was trimmed by 9 bases and V by 6 bases; bases with no gene match: 17. The CDR3 has 17 amino acids. The CDR3 DNA reads as TGTGCCAGTAGCCCCCGGGACAGGGGTCAGACGGGGGGCATTCAGTACTTC. This sequence encodes CASSPRDRGQTGGIQYF.

This clonotype was detected only a few times. The gene calls are TRBV7-9 and TRBJ2-7, with TRBD1 as a possible D gene (6 bases). The CDR3 covers 12 residues. The germline V gene has CDR1 SEHNR and CDR2 FQNEAQ (reference sequence). The V end was cut by 10 bases, the J end by 3 bases, with 13 bases between. The CDR3 loop reads CAIGTLGYEQYF. Written as DNA, the CDR3 is TGTGCCATCGGGACACTCGGCTACGAGCAGTACTTC.

The rearrangement uses TRBV19 and TRBJ1-1; weak D call: TRBD1 (5 bases). The CDR3 sequence is 16 residues long. Per the germline V gene, CDR1 is LNHDA and CDR2 is SQIVND (reference sequence). The V and J ends lost 0 bases and 0 bases respectively, with 11 bases between them. The DNA of the CDR3 is TGTGCCAGTAGTATAGAAACAGGCCTCATGAACACTGAAGCTTTCTTT. Translated, it gives CASSIETGLMNTEAFF.